This T cell receptor (beta chain) was sequenced in a study of T cells in Graves' hyperthyroidism and ophthalmopathy. Findings of the study overall: By a 13 V-J model, ophthalmopathy was set apart from stable hyperthyroidism.

Amplified TCR beta CDR3 regions came from RNA transcripts. With the HTBI primer set, the TCR CDR3 went through a first round of RT-PCR. MiXCR, run by TCRdb on the multiplex PCR reads, gives a single entry per CDR3 protein. The table lists roughly 700,000 distinct CDR3 sequences, 35% of them singletons. Points on this clonotype: Its specificity is unknown.

In making diagnoses, clinical symptoms, serum thyroxine and TRAb, thyroid ultrasound and orbital computed tomography were all used. The sample taken for sequencing was blood. The TCR sequence derives from a middle-aged woman with Graves' hyperthyroidism.

The CDR3 DNA is TGTGCCAGCAGCCCGAGGGGGCGTGCCTCTAGTGAGCAGTATTTT. Its protein product is CASSPRGRASSEQYF. This rearrangement joins TRBV7-2 to TRBJ2-3; 7 nucleotides agree with TRBD1. The V gene's germline CDR1 is SGHTA and CDR2 FQGNSA. The junction had 16 bases not matched to a gene; V was cut back by 5 bases and J by 11 bases. This CDR3 has 15 amino acids. Full variable domain (missing parts from reference TRBV7-2 and TRBJ2-3): GAGVSQSPSNKVTEKGKDVELRCDPISGHTALYWYRQSLGQGLEFLIYFQGNSAPDKSGLPSDRFSAERTGGSVSTLTIQRTQQEDSAVYLCASSPRGRASSEQYFGPGTRLTVL.